Below, 32 T cell receptor beta chains from the same sample are listed, as sequenced in a study of Ad26.COV2.S vaccination and SARS-CoV-2 variants listed by TCRdb under 2021. This specimen's time point label, per the study, means: individuals recovered from natural SARS-CoV-2 infection. Library method: the immunoSEQ multiplex PCR assay. Not all clones reach the TCRdb copy of this immuneACCESS table, which keeps in-frame sequences only. Checked studies attribute under half of the gap to unresolved V genes and leave the rest unexplained. This sample gives around 350,000 clones in total; 92% of them show up just once. 3% to 4% of the sample lies in the top ten. Source: peripheral blood, taken after recovery from COVID-19. These receptors originate from a human donor who had recovered from COVID-19.

The chain couples TRBV19 to TRBJ1-2; no reliable D call. The V gene's germline CDR1 is LNHDA and CDR2 SQIVND (reference sequence). Trimming took off 4 bases at V and 2 bases at J, with 11 bases between the two ends. This CDR3 has 14 amino acids. The CDR3 DNA sequence: TGTGCCAGTAGTACGCCCGGGATGAACTATGGCTACACCTTC. Amino acid sequence: CASSTPGMNYGYTF.

The chain is built from TRBV7-8 and TRBJ2-1; D call uncertain. The length of the CDR3 is 14 residues. Trimming took 3 bases from V and 12 from J, leaving 18 bases between them. The V gene's germline CDR1 is SGHVS and CDR2 FQNEAQ. CDR3 nucleotides: TGTGCCAGCAGCTTTCGGCCCTCTAATGAGGTGCAGTTCTTC. Its protein product is CASSFRPSNEVQFF.

The gene calls are TRBV4-3 and TRBJ1-3; no definite D call. The CDR3 consists of 16 residues. The germline V and J ends were trimmed by 4 bases and 0 bases, with 13 bases remaining between them. CDR1 and CDR2 from the germline V gene are LGHNA and YSLEER. CDR3 nucleotide sequence: TGCGCCAGCAGCCTGGAACATGGAGCCTCTGGAAACACCATATATTTT. Residues: CASSLEHGASGNTIYF.

V gene TRBV5-1 combines with J gene TRBJ2-3, with D maybe TRBD1 (6 bases). This CDR3 comprises 16 residues. V was clipped by 1 base and J by 1 base, with 13 bases between them. The V gene's germline CDR1 is SGHRS and CDR2 YFSETQ. CDR3 protein: CASSLYGGTGTDTQYF. DNA of the CDR3: TGCGCCAGCAGCTTGTATGGGGGCACGGGCACAGATACGCAGTATTTT.

This chain connects TRBV5-4 to TRBJ2-5; D assignment may be TRBD1 or TRBD2 (6 bases each). From germline, CDR1 is SGHNT and CDR2 YYREEE (reference sequence). CDR3 length equals 15 residues. Trimming took off 2 bases at V and 4 bases at J, with 15 bases between the two ends. The DNA for the CDR3 is TGTGCCAGCAGCTTAGGGGGGCCCCAGAGAGAGACCCAGTACTTC. Translation: CASSLGGPQRETQYF.

The chain is built from TRBV5-4 and TRBJ1-2, with D unresolved. V shed 1 base and J shed 0 bases, with 4 bases lying between them. The germline V gene encodes CDR1 SGHNT and CDR2 YYREEE (reference sequence). CDR3 length: 13 amino acids. CDR3 protein: CASSLTANYGYTF. The CDR3 DNA reads as TGTGCCAGCAGCTTGACAGCTAACTATGGCTACACCTTC.

The chain links TRBV11-2 to TRBJ2-7; D may be TRBD1 or TRBD2 (5 bases each). V lost 0 bases and J 7 bases, leaving 13 bases between the germline ends. This CDR3 comprises 14 residues. The germline gives CDR1 SGHAT, CDR2 FQNNGV. The CDR3 is CASSLEGDGGEQYF. Written as DNA, the CDR3 is TGTGCCAGCAGCTTAGAGGGGGACGGCGGGGAGCAGTACTTC.

V gene TRBV29-1 combines with J gene TRBJ1-2; 7 bases agree with TRBD1. CDR1 is SQVTM and CDR2 is ANQGSEA in the germline V gene. V lost 0 bases, J lost 4 bases, and 5 bases stayed unmatched. This CDR3 is built from 14 residues. The CDR3 DNA reads TGCAGCGTTGAAGATCCAGACAGGGTCTATGGCTACACCTTC. It encodes CSVEDPDRVYGYTF.

The count of this clone is one. This chain uses TRBV2 with TRBJ1-1; no clear D gene. Germline V lookup: CDR1 SNHLY, CDR2 FYNNEI. V was pared by 8 bases and J by 0 bases, with 16 bases between. CDR3 length: 15 residues. The CDR3 DNA reads TGTGCCAGCCGCTTAGGGAGAATAATGAACACTGAAGCTTTCTTT. This translates into CASRLGRIMNTEAFF.

The chain has TRBV2 and TRBJ1-6, with D perhaps TRBD1 (6 bases). V shed 6 bases and J shed 6 bases, with 15 bases lying between them. CDR3 size: 15 residues. The germline CDR1 and CDR2 sequences are SNHLY and FYNNEI. This CDR3 is CASREPTGGNSPLHF. The CDR3 DNA is TGTGCCAGCAGGGAGCCGACAGGAGGTAATTCACCCCTCCACTTT.

This chain uses TRBV15 with TRBJ1-1, with D tentatively TRBD1 (5 bases). Trimming left V 2 bases short and J 1 base short, with 20 bases between. Germline CDR1 and CDR2: LNHNV and YYDKDF (reference sequence). This CDR3 is built from 18 residues. This chain's CDR3 is CATSRSYRDGRTNTEAFF. The CDR3, as DNA: TGTGCCACCAGCAGATCCTACCGGGACGGAAGAACGAACACTGAAGCTTTCTTT.

The chain joins TRBV5-6 to TRBJ1-2; 9 bases match TRBD1. The CDR3 runs to 16 residues. Germline lookup yields CDR1 SGHDT and CDR2 YYEEEE. With 4 bases clipped from V and 5 bases from J, the junction kept 12 bases outside the gene matches. Written as DNA, the CDR3 is TGTGCCAGCAGCGGGACAGGGAAGCAACTTCTTTATGGCTACACCTTC. This translates into CASSGTGKQLLYGYTF. The full variable domain, with the rest looked up from reference TRBV5-6 and TRBJ1-2, is DAGVTQSPTHLIKTRGQQVTLRCSPKSGHDTVSWYQQALGQGPQFIFQYYEEEERQRGNFPDRFSGHQFPNYSSELNVNALLLGDSALYLCASSGTGKQLLYGYTFGSGTRLTVV.

J is TRBJ2-5 and V is TRBV10-3; 12 bases agree with TRBD1. J was trimmed by 3 bases and V by 6 bases; bases with no gene match: 5. This CDR3 contains 15 residues. Germline CDR1 ENHRY, CDR2 SYGVKD. CDR3 DNA sequence: TGTGCCATCAGGGGGACAGGGGGCGGAGAAGAGACCCAGTACTTC. This codes for CAIRGTGGGEETQYF.

This chain connects TRBV7-2 to TRBJ2-1; 10 nucleotides match TRBD2. J was trimmed by 4 bases and V by 7 bases; bases with no gene match: 7. Germline V lookup: CDR1 SGHTA, CDR2 FQGNSA. CDR3 length: 15 amino acids. In nucleotides, the CDR3 is TGTGCCAGCATCCAGCGGGGGGGCCGATACAATGAGCAGTTCTTC. Protein: CASIQRGGRYNEQFF. Full variable domain (outside the CDR3, taken from reference TRBV7-2 and TRBJ2-1): GAGVSQSPSNKVTEKGKDVELRCDPISGHTALYWYRQSLGQGLEFLIYFQGNSAPDKSGLPSDRFSAERTGGSVSTLTIQRTQQEDSAVYLCASIQRGGRYNEQFFGPGTRLTVL.

The V gene is TRBV4-1, the J gene TRBJ2-1; no clear D gene. Trimming took 2 bases from V and 3 from J, leaving 8 bases between them. Germline V gives CDR1 MGHRA, CDR2 YSYEKL. This CDR3 has 14 residues. DNA for the CDR3: TGCGCCAGCAGCCAACCGCTAGACTACAATGAGCAGTTCTTC. The encoded protein is CASSQPLDYNEQFF.

The CDR3 loop is CASSLPGTPGGETGELFF. Written as DNA, the CDR3 is TGTGCCAGCAGCTTGCCCGGGACACCGGGGGGAGAAACCGGGGAGCTGTTTTTT. This chain joins TRBV7-9 and TRBJ2-2; D might be TRBD2 (7 bases). The V gene's germline CDR1 is SEHNR and CDR2 FQNEAQ (reference sequence). The CDR3 runs to 18 residues. Trimming pared 3 bases from V and 5 bases from J, leaving 22 bases between.

V usage is TRBV6-6 and J usage is TRBJ2-2; 9 bases agree with TRBD1. Germline CDR1 reads MNHNY; CDR2 reads SVGAGI (reference sequence). CDR3 length equals 14 residues. Unmatched junction bases numbered 6, after V lost 6 bases and J lost 7 bases. The CDR3 here is CASSIQGAGGELFF. CDR3 bases: TGTGCCAGCAGCATACAGGGGGCCGGCGGGGAGCTGTTTTTT.

V and J are TRBV9 and TRBJ2-1; D gene uncertain. V gave up 0 bases and J gave up 10 bases, with 11 bases separating them. Germline lookup yields CDR1 SGDLS and CDR2 YYNGEE. CDR3 length: 13 amino acids. The CDR3 here is CASSVVLAAEQFF. In DNA form, the CDR3 reads TGTGCCAGCAGCGTAGTATTGGCAGCAGAGCAGTTCTTC.

This clone was picked up one time. The chain links TRBV7-9 to TRBJ2-1; D could derive from TRBD1 or TRBD2 (6 bases each). Trimming removed 6 bases from V and 6 bases from J, with 21 bases in between. CDR3 length: 16 residues. CDR1 is SEHNR, CDR2 FQNEAQ, per germline (reference sequence). For the CDR3, the DNA is TGTGCCAGCAGTAAAGGGGGGATGATTGAGACCAATGAGCAGTTCTTC. It is translated as CASSKGGMIETNEQFF.

The V gene is TRBV6-5, the J gene TRBJ1-3; D possibly corresponds to TRBD1 (5 bases). This CDR3 comprises 15 residues. Germline V CDR1 and CDR2: MNHEY, SVGAGI. V lost 7 bases, J lost 8 bases, and 21 bases lay in between. This CDR3 reads CASTAVGASMDTIYF. As DNA, the CDR3 is TGTGCCAGCACCGCCGTCGGGGCATCAATGGACACCATATATTTT.

The CDR3 protein is CASSQELPVLRWDEQFF. As DNA, the CDR3 is TGCGCCAGCAGCCAAGAGTTGCCCGTCCTGAGATGGGATGAGCAGTTCTTC. The genes are TRBV4-1 and TRBJ2-1; D is undetermined. CDR3 length: 17 amino acids. V gave up 0 bases and J gave up 8 bases, with 20 bases separating them. Germline V gives CDR1 MGHRA, CDR2 YSYEKL.

The V call is TRBV11-3, the J call TRBJ2-1, with D possibly matching TRBD1 (5 bases). V dropped 4 bases and J dropped 8 bases, with 21 bases sitting between them. CDR1 is SGHNT and CDR2 is YENEEA in the germline V gene. The CDR3 is 16 amino acids. CDR3 region: CASSSTRQGFLDEQFF. The CDR3 nucleotides read TGTGCCAGCAGCTCCACCCGGCAGGGCTTCTTAGATGAGCAGTTCTTC.

This clone has just one count. The chain couples TRBV5-6 to TRBJ2-5, with 10 bases that match TRBD2. The CDR3 is made up of 15 amino acids. The junction had 6 bases not matched to a gene; V was cut back by 0 bases and J by 7 bases. Germline V gives CDR1 SGHDT, CDR2 YYEEEE. CDR3 nucleotide sequence: TGTGCCAGCAGCTTGGCACTAGCGGGGTCCATGACCCAGTACTTC. Translating gives CASSLALAGSMTQYF.

Comments on this clone: This CDR3 is also generated by other DNA sequences in the sample. The chain couples TRBV2 to TRBJ1-2; 7 nucleotides match TRBD1. Germline V CDR1 and CDR2: SNHLY, FYNNEI. The CDR3 is made up of 12 amino acids. With V trimmed by 6 bases and J by 5 bases, 3 bases remained unmatched. The chain's CDR3 is CASRGTAYGYTF. The CDR3 nucleotides are TGTGCCAGCAGAGGGACAGCATATGGCTACACCTTC.

The rearrangement links TRBV5-4 to TRBJ1-2, with D possibly TRBD1 on 6 matching bases. There are 14 residues in the CDR3. Germline CDR1 reads SGHNT; CDR2 reads YYREEE (reference sequence). V gave up 3 bases and J gave up 8 bases, with 17 bases separating them. Here the CDR3 reads CASSSLAGGHGYTF. The CDR3 nucleotides read TGTGCCAGCAGCTCCCTTGCGGGGGGCCACGGCTACACCTTC.

This sequence joins TRBV11-2 and TRBJ2-3, with D possibly matching TRBD2 (5 bases). The CDR3 sequence is 13 residues long. Germline values: CDR1 SGHAT, CDR2 FQNNGV. Trimming took 5 bases from V and 6 from J, leaving 12 bases between them. CDR3 coding DNA: TGTGCCAGCAGCCGAGGGAAGGGTGATACGCAGTATTTT. This sequence encodes CASSRGKGDTQYF.

The chain combines TRBV11-2 with TRBJ1-4; D call uncertain. CDR1 is SGHAT and CDR2 is FQNNGV in the germline V gene. The CDR3 contains 15 residues. The V end was cut by 5 bases, the J end by 0 bases, with 10 bases between. CDR3 sequence (DNA): TGTGCCAGCAGCCCGAGGTTTGCAACTAATGAAAAACTGTTTTTT. This codes for CASSPRFATNEKLFF.

The chain uses TRBV7-2 and TRBJ2-1, with 11 bases aligning to TRBD2. The CDR3 is made up of 18 amino acids. V gave up 2 bases and J gave up 5 bases; unmatched junction bases: 11. The germline V gene encodes CDR1 SGHTA and CDR2 FQGNSA. The chain's CDR3 is CASSLYRLAGGEHNEQFF. CDR3 DNA: TGTGCCAGCAGCTTATATCGGCTAGCGGGGGGAGAACACAATGAGCAGTTCTTC.

The chain links TRBV18 to TRBJ2-7; D unclear. Germline V CDR1 and CDR2: KGHSH, LQKENI. The CDR3 totals 13 residues. V dropped 4 bases and J dropped 2 bases, with 9 bases sitting between them. Here the CDR3 reads CASSRGRTYEQYF. In nucleotides, the CDR3 is TGTGCCAGCTCACGCGGACGGACCTACGAGCAGTACTTC.

The genes are TRBV5-6 and TRBJ2-3; 9 bases map to TRBD2. Germline CDR1 SGHDT, CDR2 YYEEEE. The ends lost 4 bases at V and 2 bases at J; junction bases unmatched: 8. The CDR3 consists of 16 residues. DNA of the CDR3: TGTGCCAGCAGCAACTTAGCGGGGGTACTCACAGATACGCAGTATTTT. The encoded protein is CASSNLAGVLTDTQYF.

In nucleotides, the CDR3 is TGTGCCAGCAGTGCCACGGTTCGGCGAGACAGGGCCCATGGCTACACCTTC. Protein sequence: CASSATVRRDRAHGYTF. The chain couples TRBV6-2 or TRBV6-3 to TRBJ1-2, with 7 bases lining up with TRBD1. J was trimmed by 6 bases and V by 5 bases; bases with no gene match: 18. CDR3 size: 17 residues. Germline CDR1 and CDR2: MNHEY and SVGEGT.

The J gene is TRBJ2-3, the V gene TRBV6-6; 8 bases line up with TRBD1. V lost 7 bases and J lost 0; bases outside the gene matches: 6. The CDR3 contains 15 residues. The V gene's germline CDR1 is MNHNY and CDR2 SVGAGI (reference sequence). CDR3 in DNA: TGTGCCAGCACCAACAGGGGGAGTAGCACAGATACGCAGTATTTT. Translating gives CASTNRGSSTDTQYF.